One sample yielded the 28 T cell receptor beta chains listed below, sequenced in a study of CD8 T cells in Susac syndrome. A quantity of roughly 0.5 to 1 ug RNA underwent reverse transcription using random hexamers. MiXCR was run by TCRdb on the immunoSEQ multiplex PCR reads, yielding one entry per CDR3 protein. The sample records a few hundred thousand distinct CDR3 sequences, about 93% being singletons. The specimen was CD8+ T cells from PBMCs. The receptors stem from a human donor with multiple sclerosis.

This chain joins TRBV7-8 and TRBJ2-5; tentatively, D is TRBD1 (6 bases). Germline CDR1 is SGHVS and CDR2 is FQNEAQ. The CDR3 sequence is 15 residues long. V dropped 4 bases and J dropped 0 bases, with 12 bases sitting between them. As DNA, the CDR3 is TGTGCCAGCAGCTCCCATCAGGGGTACCAAGAGACCCAGTACTTC. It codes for CASSSHQGYQETQYF.

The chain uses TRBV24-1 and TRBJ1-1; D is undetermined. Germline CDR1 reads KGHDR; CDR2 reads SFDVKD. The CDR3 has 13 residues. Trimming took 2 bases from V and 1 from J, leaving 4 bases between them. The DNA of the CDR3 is TGTGCCACCAGTGATTCAGGGAACACTGAAGCTTTCTTT. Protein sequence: CATSDSGNTEAFF.

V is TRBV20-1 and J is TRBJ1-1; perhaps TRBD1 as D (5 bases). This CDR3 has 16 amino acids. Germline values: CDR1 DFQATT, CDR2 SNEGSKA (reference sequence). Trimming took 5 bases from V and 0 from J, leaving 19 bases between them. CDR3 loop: CSARGTVVGMNTEAFF. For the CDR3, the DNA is TGCAGTGCTCGCGGGACCGTCGTTGGGATGAACACTGAAGCTTTCTTT.

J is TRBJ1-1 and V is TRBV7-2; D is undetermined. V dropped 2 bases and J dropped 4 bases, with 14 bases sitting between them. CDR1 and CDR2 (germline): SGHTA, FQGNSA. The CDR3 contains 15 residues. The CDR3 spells CASSLLQFQSTEAFF. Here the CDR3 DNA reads TGTGCCAGCAGCTTATTACAGTTCCAAAGCACTGAAGCTTTCTTT.

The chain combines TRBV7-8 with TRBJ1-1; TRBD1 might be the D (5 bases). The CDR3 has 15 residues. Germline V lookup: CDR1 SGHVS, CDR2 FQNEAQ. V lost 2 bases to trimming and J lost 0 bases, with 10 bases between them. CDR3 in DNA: TGTGCCAGCAGCTTATCGCCCAGGGTGAACACTGAAGCTTTCTTT. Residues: CASSLSPRVNTEAFF.

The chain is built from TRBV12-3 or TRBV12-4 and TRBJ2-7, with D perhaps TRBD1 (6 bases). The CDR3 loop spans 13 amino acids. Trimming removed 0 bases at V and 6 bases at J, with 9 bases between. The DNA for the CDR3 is TGTGCCAGCAGTTTAGCGCTCAGGGGCGAGCAGTACTTC. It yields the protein CASSLALRGEQYF.

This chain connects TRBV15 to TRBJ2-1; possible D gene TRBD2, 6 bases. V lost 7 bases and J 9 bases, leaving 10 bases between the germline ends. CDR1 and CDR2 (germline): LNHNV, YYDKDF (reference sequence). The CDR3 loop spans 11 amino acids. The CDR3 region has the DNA TGTGCCACCACCCTCGGGGGTGAGCAGTTCTTC. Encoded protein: CATTLGGEQFF.

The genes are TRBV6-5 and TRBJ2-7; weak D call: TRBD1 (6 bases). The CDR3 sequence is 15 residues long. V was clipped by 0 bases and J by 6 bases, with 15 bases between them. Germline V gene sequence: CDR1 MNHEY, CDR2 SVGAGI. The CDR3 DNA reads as TGTGCCAGCAGTTACTCCCTACAGGGAAGGGTCGAGCAGTACTTC. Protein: CASSYSLQGRVEQYF.

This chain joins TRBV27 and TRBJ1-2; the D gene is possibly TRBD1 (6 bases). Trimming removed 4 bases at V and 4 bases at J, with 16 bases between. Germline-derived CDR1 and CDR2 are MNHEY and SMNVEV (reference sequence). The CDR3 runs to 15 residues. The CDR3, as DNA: TGTGCCAGCAGTTCTGGACAGAACGGGCGCTATGGCTACACCTTC. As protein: CASSSGQNGRYGYTF.

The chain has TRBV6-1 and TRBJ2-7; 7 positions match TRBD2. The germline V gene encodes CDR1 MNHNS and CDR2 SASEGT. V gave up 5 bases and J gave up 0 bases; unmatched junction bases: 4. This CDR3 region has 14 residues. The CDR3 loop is CASSLGRVSYEQYF. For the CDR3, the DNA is TGTGCCAGCAGTTTGGGGAGGGTCTCCTACGAGCAGTACTTC.

The DNA of the CDR3 is TGCGCCAGCAGCCAAGAACGGATGAACACTGAAGCTTTCTTT. This translates into CASSQERMNTEAFF. The V call is TRBV4-1, the J call TRBJ1-1; D unresolved. Germline lookup yields CDR1 MGHRA and CDR2 YSYEKL. This CDR3 is 14 amino acids long. V lost 0 bases and J lost 0, with 5 bases in between.

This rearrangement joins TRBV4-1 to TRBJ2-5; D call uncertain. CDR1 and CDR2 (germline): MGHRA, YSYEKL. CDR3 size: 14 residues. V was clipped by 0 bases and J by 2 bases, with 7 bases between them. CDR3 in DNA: TGCGCCAGCAGCCAAGATTTGGCTCAAGAGACCCAGTACTTC. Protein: CASSQDLAQETQYF.

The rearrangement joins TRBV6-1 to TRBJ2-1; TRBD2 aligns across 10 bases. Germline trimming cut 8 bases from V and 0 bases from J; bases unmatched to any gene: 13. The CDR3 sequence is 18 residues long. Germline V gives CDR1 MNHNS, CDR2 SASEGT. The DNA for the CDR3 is TGTGCCAGCTGGGGGCTAGCGGGAGCCCCGTCCTCCTACAATGAGCAGTTCTTC. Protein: CASWGLAGAPSSYNEQFF.

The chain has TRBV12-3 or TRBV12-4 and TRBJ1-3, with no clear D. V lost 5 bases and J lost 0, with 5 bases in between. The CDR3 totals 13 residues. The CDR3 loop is CASSPPSGNTIYF. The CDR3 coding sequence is TGTGCCAGCAGTCCACCCTCTGGAAACACCATATATTTT.

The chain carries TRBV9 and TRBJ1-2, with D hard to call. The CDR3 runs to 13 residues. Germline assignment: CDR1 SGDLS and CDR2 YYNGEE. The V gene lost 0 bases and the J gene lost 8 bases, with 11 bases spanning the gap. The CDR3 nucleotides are TGTGCCAGCAGCGTAGGGGATTTGCGGGGCTACACCTTC. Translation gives CASSVGDLRGYTF.

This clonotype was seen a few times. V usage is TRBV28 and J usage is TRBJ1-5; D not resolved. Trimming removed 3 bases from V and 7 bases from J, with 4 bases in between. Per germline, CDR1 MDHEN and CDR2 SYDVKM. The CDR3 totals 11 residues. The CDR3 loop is CASSFSQPQHF. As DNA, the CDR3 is TGTGCCAGCAGTTTTTCCCAGCCCCAGCATTTT.

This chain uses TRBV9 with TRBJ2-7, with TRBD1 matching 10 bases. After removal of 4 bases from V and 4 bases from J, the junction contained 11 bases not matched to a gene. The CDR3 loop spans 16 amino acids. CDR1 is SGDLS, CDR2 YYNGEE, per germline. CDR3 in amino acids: CASSKSDRGLAYEQYF. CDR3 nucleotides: TGTGCCAGCAGCAAATCAGACAGGGGGCTCGCGTACGAGCAGTACTTC.

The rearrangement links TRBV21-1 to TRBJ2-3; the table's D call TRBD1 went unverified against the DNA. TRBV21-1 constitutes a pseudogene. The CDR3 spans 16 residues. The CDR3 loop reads CASSLDRRSFTDTQYF. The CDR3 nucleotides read TGTGCCAGCAGCCTTGACAGAAGATCGTTCACAGATACGCAGTATTTT.

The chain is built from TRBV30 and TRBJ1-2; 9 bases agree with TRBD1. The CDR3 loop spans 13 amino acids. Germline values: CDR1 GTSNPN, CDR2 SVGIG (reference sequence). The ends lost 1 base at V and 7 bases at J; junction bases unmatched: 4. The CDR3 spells CAWSETGGGGYTF. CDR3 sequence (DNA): TGTGCCTGGAGTGAAACAGGGGGCGGTGGCTACACCTTC.

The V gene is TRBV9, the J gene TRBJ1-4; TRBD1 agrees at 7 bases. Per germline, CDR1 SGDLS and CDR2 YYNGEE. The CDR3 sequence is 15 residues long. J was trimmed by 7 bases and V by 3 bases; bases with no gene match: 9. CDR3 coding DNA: TGTGCCAGCAGCGGCGGAGGAGGGGGCTCTGAAAAACTGTTTTTT. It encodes CASSGGGGGSEKLFF.

The chain's CDR3 is CASSVGKGNEQFF. CDR3 bases: TGTGCCAGCAGCGTAGGAAAGGGCAATGAGCAGTTCTTC. This chain uses TRBV9 with TRBJ2-1; unclear D gene. CDR1 SGDLS and CDR2 YYNGEE come from the germline V gene. The CDR3 sequence is 13 residues long. Trimming shortened V by 0 bases and J by 6 bases, and 7 bases separated the two germline ends. The complete variable domain, with remaining parts taken from reference TRBV9 and TRBJ2-1, reads DSGVTQTPKHLITATGQRVTLRCSPRSGDLSVYWYQQSLDQGLQFLIQYYNGEERAKGNILERFSAQQFPDLHSELNLSSLELGDSALYFCASSVGKGNEQFFGPGTRLTVL.

This CDR3 is CASANTGGDTQYF. CDR3 in DNA: TGCGCCAGCGCTAATACAGGGGGGGATACGCAGTATTTT. The chain uses TRBV23-1 and TRBJ2-3; TRBD1 agrees at 8 bases. TRBV23-1 qualifies as an ORF whose function is uncertain. The CDR3 runs 13 residues. V shed 8 bases and J 6 bases; nucleotides not matched to a gene: 7.

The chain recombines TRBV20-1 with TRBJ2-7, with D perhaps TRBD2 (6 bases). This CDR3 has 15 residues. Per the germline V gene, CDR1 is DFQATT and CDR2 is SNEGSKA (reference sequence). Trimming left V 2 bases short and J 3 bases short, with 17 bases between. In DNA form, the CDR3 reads TGCAGTGCTAGACCAACTAGCTCCGACTACTACGAGCAGTACTTC. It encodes CSARPTSSDYYEQYF.

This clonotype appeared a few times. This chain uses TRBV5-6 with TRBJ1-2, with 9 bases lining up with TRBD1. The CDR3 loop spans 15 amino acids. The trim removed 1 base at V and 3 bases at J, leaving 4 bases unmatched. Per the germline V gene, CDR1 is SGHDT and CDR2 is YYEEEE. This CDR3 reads CASSLRDRADYGYTF. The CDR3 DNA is TGTGCCAGCAGCTTGAGGGACAGGGCTGACTATGGCTACACCTTC.

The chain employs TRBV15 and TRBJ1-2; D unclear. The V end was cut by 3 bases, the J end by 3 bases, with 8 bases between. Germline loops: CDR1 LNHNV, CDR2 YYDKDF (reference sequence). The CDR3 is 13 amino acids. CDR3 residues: CATSSNSYYGYTF. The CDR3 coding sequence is TGTGCCACCAGCAGCAACAGCTACTATGGCTACACCTTC.

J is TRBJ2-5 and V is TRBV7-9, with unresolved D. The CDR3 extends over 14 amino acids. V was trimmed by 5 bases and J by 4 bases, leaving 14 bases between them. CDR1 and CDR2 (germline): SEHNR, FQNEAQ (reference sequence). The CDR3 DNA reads TGTGCCAGCAGCCCCTCGAACAGAGGAGAGACCCAGTACTTC. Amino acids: CASSPSNRGETQYF.

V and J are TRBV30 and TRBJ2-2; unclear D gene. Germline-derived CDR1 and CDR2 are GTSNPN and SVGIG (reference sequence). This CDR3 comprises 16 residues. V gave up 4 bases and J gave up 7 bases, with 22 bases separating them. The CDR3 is CAWTPGNSVKDGELFF. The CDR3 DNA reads TGTGCCTGGACCCCAGGTAACAGCGTGAAGGACGGGGAGCTGTTTTTT.

The chain's CDR3 is CASSIDPSLADTQYF. The CDR3 DNA reads as TGTGCCAGTAGTATCGACCCCTCATTGGCAGATACGCAGTATTTT. The chain recombines TRBV19 with TRBJ2-3; unclear D gene. The CDR3 loop spans 15 amino acids. Germline lookup yields CDR1 LNHDA and CDR2 SQIVND (reference sequence). Trimming took off 3 bases at V and 4 bases at J, with 14 bases between the two ends.